What follows is one T cell receptor beta chain and its context. The length of the CDR3 is 17 residues. CDR1 SGHDT and CDR2 YYEEEE come from the germline V gene. V trimming: 4 bases; J trimming: 0 bases; junction bases outside the gene matches: 12. This entry is derived from a study of blood T cell repertoires in COVID-19. Study at large: Nucleic acid was either cDNA or gDNA, and it came from T cells, B-cell-depleted T cells, or PBMCs.

Donors in Cohort 3 counted as recovered after two negative PCRs, clearance, or symptom resolution. TCRdb's table, derived via immunoSEQ multiplex PCR, lists solely in-frame clones and lacks some. The repertoire consists of 250,000 to 350,000 clones, with approximately 85% occurring once and the leading ten covering 3.5% to 5.5%. The chain uses TRBV5-6 and TRBJ1-2; 7 nucleotides align to TRBD1. The sequencing sample was made of PBMCs or T cells enriched from blood (not recorded which). This sequence originates from a woman aged 25-40 years who had recovered from COVID-19. CDR3 in DNA: TGTGCCAGCAGCGTAGCCGGGACAGAATATGCTAACTATGGCTACACCTTC. Protein: CASSVAGTEYANYGYTF.